This passage covers 15 T cell receptor beta chains from one sample sequenced in a study of blood T cells in healthy people across ages. Sample-barcoded 5' priming and a J-beta primer mix drove a second PCR of roughly 6 to 12 cycles. Each CDR3 protein is one row after TCRdb ran MiXCR on the 5' RACE reads. Of fewer than 1,000,000 distinct CDR3 sequences in the sample, around 43% were seen once. Sequenced input: blood. These receptors came from a man aged 60 to 75 in good health.

The CDR3 sequence: CASSQDLGRGYEQYF. The DNA of the CDR3 is TGCGCCAGCAGCCAAGATTTGGGACGGGGCTACGAGCAGTACTTC. The gene calls are TRBV4-3 and TRBJ2-7; D assignment may be TRBD1 or TRBD2 (5 bases each). The CDR3 runs to 15 residues. Trimming left V 0 bases short and J 3 bases short, with 12 bases between. The germline V gene has CDR1 LGHNA and CDR2 YSLEER.

The sample holds a few counts of this clonotype. This chain joins TRBV4-3 and TRBJ1-1, with a weak D call TRBD1 (6 bases). The CDR3 loop spans 13 amino acids. Germline lookup yields CDR1 LGHNA and CDR2 YSLEER. V lost 4 bases to trimming and J lost 4 bases, with 10 bases between them. For the CDR3, the DNA is TGCGCCAGCAGCCCCAGGGGCCTCACTGAAGCTTTCTTT. Its translation is CASSPRGLTEAFF.

This rearrangement joins TRBV5-1 to TRBJ2-7, with 12 bases lining up with TRBD2. Germline V lookup: CDR1 SGHRS, CDR2 YFSETQ. V lost 2 bases to trimming and J lost 2 bases; unmatched junction nucleotides: 11. This CDR3 contains 18 residues. CDR3 bases: TGCGCCAGCAGCTTTGATCCCCTAGCGGGGGGGGACCCCTACGAGCAGTACTTC. Protein product: CASSFDPLAGGDPYEQYF.

The V call is TRBV20-1, the J call TRBJ2-5; 7 positions match TRBD2. The germline V gene encodes CDR1 DFQATT and CDR2 SNEGSKA (reference sequence). V shed 4 bases and J 1 base; nucleotides not matched to a gene: 9. The length of the CDR3 is 15 residues. The DNA for the CDR3 is TGCAGTGCTACTATTTCTAGCGGACTCCAAGAGACCCAGTACTTC. This codes for CSATISSGLQETQYF.

V is TRBV28 and J is TRBJ1-1, with a tentative D call TRBD1 (5 bases). The length of the CDR3 is 13 residues. V was cut by 6 bases and J by 1 base, with 9 bases left in between. CDR1 and CDR2 from the germline V gene are MDHEN and SYDVKM. In DNA, the CDR3 is TGTGCCAGCAGGGGGACGCCGAACACTGAAGCTTTCTTT. Its translation: CASRGTPNTEAFF.

The CDR3 sequence is CASRQGTYKNIQYF. The CDR3 DNA follows: TGTGCCAGCAGACAGGGGACCTACAAAAACATTCAGTACTTC. The chain recombines TRBV6-2 or TRBV6-3 with TRBJ2-4; 7 bases map to TRBD1. The V segment lost 6 bases and the J segment 3 bases; nucleotides outside the gene matches: 5. The CDR3 contains 14 residues. Germline V lookup: CDR1 MNHEY, CDR2 SVGEGT.

This clonotype was counted between two and nine times. This chain joins TRBV20-1 and TRBJ2-5; TRBD1 agrees at 8 bases. V trimming: 6 bases; J trimming: 4 bases; junction bases outside the gene matches: 16. The length of the CDR3 is 16 residues. CDR1 DFQATT and CDR2 SNEGSKA come from the germline V gene (reference sequence). The CDR3 coding sequence is TGCAGTGCCTCCCCCGCGCAGGGGGCAGTAACAGAGACCCAGTACTTC. This gives the protein CSASPAQGAVTETQYF.

The V gene is TRBV6-6, the J gene TRBJ1-2; D remains ambiguous. Per germline, CDR1 MNHNY and CDR2 SVGAGI (reference sequence). The CDR3 extends over 15 amino acids. Trimming left V 5 bases short and J 5 bases short, with 18 bases between. CDR3 sequence (DNA): TGTGCCAGCAGTCTCCCCTCAGGAAGCCAATATGGCTACACCTTC. It encodes CASSLPSGSQYGYTF.

The chain combines TRBV5-4 with TRBJ2-7, with D possibly matching TRBD1 (6 bases). The CDR3 runs to 14 residues. Germline V gene lookup returns CDR1 SGHNT and CDR2 YYREEE (reference sequence). V dropped 1 base and J dropped 5 bases, with 13 bases sitting between them. The CDR3 sequence: CASSLRQGIHEQYF. CDR3 sequence (DNA): TGTGCCAGCAGCTTGCGGCAGGGGATCCACGAGCAGTACTTC.

The chain employs TRBV15 and TRBJ1-5; D remains unclear. CDR1 and CDR2 (germline): LNHNV, YYDKDF (reference sequence). The CDR3 is made up of 15 amino acids. Trimming cost V 1 base and J 5 bases, with 12 bases left between them. For the CDR3, the DNA is TGTGCCACCAGCAGAGTATTGGACCCTTATCAGCCCCAGCATTTT. This encodes CATSRVLDPYQPQHF. The entire variable domain, with the rest obtained from reference TRBV15 and TRBJ1-5, is as follows: DAMVIQNPRYQVTQFGKPVTLSCSQTLNHNVMYWYQQKSSQAPKLLFHYYDKDFNNEADTPDNFQSRRPNTSFCFLDIRSPGLGDTAMYLCATSRVLDPYQPQHFGDGTRLSIL.

This clonotype was seen a handful of times. The V gene is TRBV5-1, the J gene TRBJ2-7; D possibly corresponds to TRBD1 (5 bases). This CDR3 is built from 13 residues. V dropped 6 bases and J dropped 6 bases, with 16 bases sitting between them. Germline loops: CDR1 SGHRS, CDR2 YFSETQ. The CDR3: CASNRDTGREQYF. The DNA of the CDR3 is TGCGCCAGCAACCGTGATACAGGTCGCGAGCAGTACTTC.

This chain links TRBV5-1 with TRBJ2-5; 10 bases fit TRBD1. The ends lost 6 bases at V and 4 bases at J; junction bases unmatched: 9. The CDR3 spans 15 residues. Looked up from germline, CDR1 is SGHRS and CDR2 is YFSETQ. CDR3 nucleotides: TGCGCCAGCACCGGGGGACAGGGGTTTGGAGAGACCCAGTACTTC. Encoded protein: CASTGGQGFGETQYF.

This clonotype has only a few counts. The rearrangement uses TRBV4-3 and TRBJ1-2; 8 bases agree with TRBD1. This CDR3 region has 15 residues. Trimming removed 4 bases from V and 4 bases from J; junction bases left unmatched: 8. CDR1 and CDR2 from the germline V gene are LGHNA and YSLEER. CDR3 loop: CASSPGQGKAYGYTF. Written as DNA, the CDR3 is TGCGCCAGCAGCCCTGGACAGGGCAAGGCCTATGGCTACACCTTC.

The chain has TRBV6-5 and TRBJ2-6; D may be TRBD1 (6 bases). Trimming removed 6 bases from V and 0 bases from J, with 12 bases in between. Germline V gives CDR1 MNHEY, CDR2 SVGAGI. The CDR3 loop spans 16 amino acids. The CDR3 DNA reads TGTGCCAGCAGATACGGACAGAGCTCTGGGGCCAACGTCCTGACTTTC. It encodes CASRYGQSSGANVLTF.

V and J are TRBV21-1 and TRBJ2-1; TRBD1, as called in the table, went unchecked against the DNA. TRBV21-1 is deemed a pseudogene. The CDR3 sequence is 12 residues long. CDR3 loop: CASSHLTGEQFF. The CDR3 DNA follows: TGTGCCAGCAGCCACTTGACAGGCGAGCAGTTCTTC.